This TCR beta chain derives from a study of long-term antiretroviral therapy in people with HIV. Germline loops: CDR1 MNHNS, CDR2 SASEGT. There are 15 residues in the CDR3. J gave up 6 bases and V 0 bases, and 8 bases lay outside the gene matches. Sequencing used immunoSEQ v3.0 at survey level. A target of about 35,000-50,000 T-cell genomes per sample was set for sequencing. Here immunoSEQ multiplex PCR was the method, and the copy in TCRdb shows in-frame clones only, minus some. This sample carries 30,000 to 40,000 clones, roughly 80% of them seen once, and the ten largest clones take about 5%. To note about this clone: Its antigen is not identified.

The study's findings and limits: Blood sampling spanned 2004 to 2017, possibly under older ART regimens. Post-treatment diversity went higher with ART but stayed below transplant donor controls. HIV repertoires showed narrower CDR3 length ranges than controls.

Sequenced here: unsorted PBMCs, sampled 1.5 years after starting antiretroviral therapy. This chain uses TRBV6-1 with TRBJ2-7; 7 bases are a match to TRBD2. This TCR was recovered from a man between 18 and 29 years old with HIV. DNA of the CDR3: TGTGCCAGCAGTGAAGCCACGGGAGGACCATTCGAGCAGTACTTC. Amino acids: CASSEATGGPFEQYF.